This record concerns one TCR beta chain sequence. What it recognizes is unknown. The data were obtained in a study of T cell responses to AZD1222 COVID-19 vaccine. The CDR3 is 14 residues long. Deletions cut 3 bases from V and 7 bases from J, with 17 bases between. Germline CDR1 is SGDLS and CDR2 is YYNGEE. TCRdb's table, derived via immunoSEQ multiplex PCR, lists solely in-frame clones and lacks some. The table lists more than 150,000 clones, around 88% of them singletons, with 0.49% in the top ten. Whole-study findings and limits: Spike-specific TCRs gained breadth and depth after people received two AZD1222 doses. In all cases, repertoires were sampled only after the peak T cell response. Among vaccine-associated CD4 TCRs, coverage spanned spike, with dominance at 160-218 and 743-854.

The rearrangement joins TRBV9 to TRBJ2-7, with a weak D call TRBD1 (6 bases). The sequencing used peripheral blood, collected on day 0 of AZD1222 vaccination. The TCR originated in an adult in good health. The CDR3: CASSARTGQGEQYF. The CDR3 coding sequence is TGTGCCAGCAGCGCCCGGACGGGACAAGGAGAGCAGTACTTC. The complete variable domain, with remaining parts taken from reference TRBV9 and TRBJ2-7, reads DSGVTQTPKHLITATGQRVTLRCSPRSGDLSVYWYQQSLDQGLQFLIQYYNGEERAKGNILERFSAQQFPDLHSELNLSSLELGDSALYFCASSARTGQGEQYFGPGTRLTVT.